This TCR beta chain was captured by sequencing in a study of CD8+ T cells in alopecia areata. Overall study: Severity of treated patients was scored by affected scalp percentage. Study-level findings and limits: Scalp sample data also include resident alphabeta T cells from normal skin.

This clone has just a few counts. Its antigen is unknown. The germline V gene encodes CDR1 SQVTM and CDR2 ANQGSEA. The V gene end was trimmed by 6 bases and the J gene end by 2 bases; junction bases not matched to a gene: 11. The CDR3 spans 15 residues. Reverse transcription of extracted RNA yielded cDNA, which provided the sequencing template. Sequencing was performed with immunoSEQ multiplex PCR; in TCRdb, only in-frame clones are kept and a portion is missing. The sample lists approximately 180,000 clones; approximately 59% were seen once. Regarding treatment: oral pan-JAK inhibitor, 5-10 mg twice daily. As part of sample collection, lesional scalp punch biopsies and peripheral blood were taken from alopecia areata patients.

The TCR comes from a human donor with alopecia areata. The sequenced sample was CD4+ T cells sorted from blood, obtained at roughly week 55, from a patient treated with tofacitinib. The V and J genes are TRBV29-1 and TRBJ1-1, with TRBD1 identical over 8 bases. CDR3 region: CSVPRTGLSNTEAFF. The DNA of the CDR3 is TGCAGCGTCCCCCGGACAGGGCTCTCTAACACTGAAGCTTTCTTT.